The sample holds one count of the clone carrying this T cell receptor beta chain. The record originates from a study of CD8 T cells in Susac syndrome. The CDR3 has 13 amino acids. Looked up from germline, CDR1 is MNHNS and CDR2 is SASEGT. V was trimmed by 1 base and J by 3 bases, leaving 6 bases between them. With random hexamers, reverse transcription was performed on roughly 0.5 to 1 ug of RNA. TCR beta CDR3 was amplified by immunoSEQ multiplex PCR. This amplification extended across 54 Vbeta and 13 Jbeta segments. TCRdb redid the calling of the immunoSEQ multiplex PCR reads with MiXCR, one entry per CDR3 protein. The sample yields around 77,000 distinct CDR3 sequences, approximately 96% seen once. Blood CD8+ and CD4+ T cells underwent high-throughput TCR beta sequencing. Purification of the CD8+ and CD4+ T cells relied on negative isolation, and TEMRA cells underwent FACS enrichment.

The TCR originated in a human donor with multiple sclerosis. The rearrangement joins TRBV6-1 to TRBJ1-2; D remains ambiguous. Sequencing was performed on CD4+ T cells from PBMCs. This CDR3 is CASSEDSDYGYTF. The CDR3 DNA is TGTGCCAGCAGTGAAGACAGCGACTATGGCTACACCTTC.